These T cell receptor beta chains were read from a single sample in a study of blood T cell repertoires in COVID-19. The data were produced by immunoSEQ multiplex PCR, yet TCRdb's version contains in-frame clones alone and is incomplete. The sample contains approximately 30,000 clones, 87% of which appear only once. The material sequenced was peripheral blood. These receptors all stem from a human donor in a cohort sampled during active COVID-19. CDR3s include the opening cysteine and the closing phenylalanine or tryptophan. D genes are given only for firm matches. Size is stated for part of the rows, as once, few or many counts, or as a class when the clone is expanded.

J	V	D	size	DNA	CDR3
TRBJ2-7	TRBV5-1	TRBD1	-	TGCGCCAGCAGTCTCGCCGCTGGGGGACAGGGGCCCTACGAGCAGTACTTC	CASSLAAGGQGPYEQYF
TRBJ1-4	TRBV15	-	-	TGTGCCACCAGCAGCGGACTGAATGCCGAAAAACTGTTTTTT	CATSSGLNAEKLFF
TRBJ1-1	TRBV9	TRBD1	-	TGTGCCAGCAGCGTAGCCTCCGGGACAGGGGGGGCTGAAGCTTTCTTT	CASSVASGTGGAEAFF
TRBJ2-7	TRBV5-6	TRBD1	-	TGTGCCAGCAGCTTTGTGGGACAGGGATACGAGCAGTACTTC	CASSFVGQGYEQYF
TRBJ1-5	TRBV7-9	-	-	TGTGCCAGCAGCCAAGCCGGGACATACAGTAGACTTAGCAATCAGCCCCAGCATTTT	CASSQAGTYSRLSNQPQHF
TRBJ1-3	TRBV9	TRBD1	-	TGTGCCAGCACCGGACAGGGCTCTGGAAACACCATATATTTT	CASTGQGSGNTIYF
TRBJ1-4	TRBV5-1	-	once	TGCGCCAGCAGCCCCACCGGTAATACTAATGAAAAACTGTTTTTT	CASSPTGNTNEKLFF
TRBJ1-5	TRBV3-1/TRBV3-2	-	-	TGTGCCAGCAGCCAAGTTATCAGGAGCAATCAGCCCCAGCATTTT	CASSQVIRSNQPQHF
TRBJ1-4	TRBV28	TRBD1	-	TGTGCCAGCAGCCAGGGACAGGGAGGAAAACTGTTTTTT	CASSQGQGGKLFF
TRBJ2-3	TRBV12-5	-	-	TGTGCTAGTGGTTTGTTACATCCAGACACAAGCACAGATACGCAGTATTTT	CASGLLHPDTSTDTQYF
TRBJ2-7	TRBV11-2	TRBD2	-	TGTGCCAGCAGCTTTGGGGGGGGAATCTACGAGCAGTACTTC	CASSFGGGIYEQYF
TRBJ2-1	TRBV12-3/TRBV12-4	-	-	TGTGCCAGCAGACGAACAGGGTTGGATCCGTTCTTC	CASRRTGLDPFF
TRBJ1-4	TRBV7-2	TRBD1	-	TGTGCCAGCAGCTCATCCGGGACAGGGAGGGAAAAACTGTTTTTT	CASSSSGTGREKLFF
TRBJ2-3	TRBV7-2	TRBD1	-	TGTGCCAGCAGCCCACGACAGGGCCTTAGGGCAGATACGCAGTATTTT	CASSPRQGLRADTQYF
TRBJ2-7	TRBV6-2/TRBV6-3	TRBD1	-	TGTGCCAGCAGTTACAGTTGGGACAGGGTCCCCTACGAGCAGTACTTC	CASSYSWDRVPYEQYF
TRBJ2-2	TRBV2	-	-	TGTGCCAGCAGGCGGGCTGGGAACACCGGGGAGCTGTTTTTT	CASRRAGNTGELFF
TRBJ2-3	TRBV18	-	-	TGTGCCAGCTCACCACGGCAGGAAGGAGATACGCAGTATTTT	CASSPRQEGDTQYF
TRBJ2-4	TRBV11-2	TRBD1	-	TGTGCCAGCAGCTCCATTAGTGGGGATTACAGGGGTGGCAAAAACATTCAGTACTTC	CASSSISGDYRGGKNIQYF
TRBJ1-6	TRBV4-1	-	-	TGCGCCAGCAGCCAAGATAGTGGTCAGGGTGCTAATTCACCCCTCCACTTT	CASSQDSGQGANSPLHF
TRBJ2-7	TRBV7-2	-	-	TGTGCCAGCAGCTTAGACAGGTCCTACGAGCAGTACTTC	CASSLDRSYEQYF
TRBJ2-2	TRBV5-5	TRBD1	-	TGTGCCAGCAGCTTGTTTGACAGGGGCACCGGGGAGCTGTTTTTT	CASSLFDRGTGELFF
TRBJ2-1	TRBV6-2/TRBV6-3	-	-	TGTGCCAGCAGTTTTGGGGGCTCTGGGTACAATGAGCAGTTCTTC	CASSFGGSGYNEQFF
TRBJ2-4	TRBV11-2	TRBD2	once	TGTGCCAGCAGCTTAGATCGCGGGGGGGTAGCCAAAAACATTCAGTACTTC	CASSLDRGGVAKNIQYF
TRBJ1-6	TRBV27	TRBD1	-	TGTGCCAGCAGTTCAGACAGGGGTAATTCACCCCTCCACTTT	CASSSDRGNSPLHF
TRBJ2-7	TRBV25-1	TRBD1	-	TGTGCCAGCAGTGCCGGGACAGAGATCTACGAGCAGTACTTC	CASSAGTEIYEQYF
TRBJ1-2	TRBV28	-	-	TGTGCCAGCAGTCCTGATGGGGCCTATGGCTACACCTTC	CASSPDGAYGYTF
TRBJ2-1	TRBV19	TRBD2	-	TGTGCCAGTAGTAAATTTGGTTTAGCGGGGGGGCAAGAGCAGTTCTTC	CASSKFGLAGGQEQFF
TRBJ2-5	TRBV19	TRBD2	-	TGTGCCAGTAGTATTAGCGGGGGGTTCGAGTTTGAGACCCAGTACTTC	CASSISGGFEFETQYF
TRBJ1-2	TRBV19	-	-	TGTGCCAGTATCTCTCGCGGTGACAACTATGGCTACACCTTC	CASISRGDNYGYTF
TRBJ1-1	TRBV2	-	-	TGTGCCAGCAGTGATGGGCCTGACACTGAAGCTTTCTTT	CASSDGPDTEAFF
TRBJ2-3	TRBV3-1/TRBV3-2	TRBD1	-	TGTGCCAGCAGTCCCACCGGGACAGGGGGCACAGATACGCAGTATTTT	CASSPTGTGGTDTQYF
TRBJ1-4	TRBV24-1	-	-	TGTGCCACCAGTGATAGGCGGGCAGGAACCAATGAAAAACTGTTTTTT	CATSDRRAGTNEKLFF
TRBJ2-5	TRBV5-4	-	-	TGTGCCAGCAGCTTGCAACAGGGTAGAGAGACCCAGTACTTC	CASSLQQGRETQYF
TRBJ1-1	TRBV7-6	TRBD1	-	TGTGCCAGCAGCTTAAGCCCGCCGGGGACAGCCGGGGAGGAAGCTTTCTTT	CASSLSPPGTAGEEAFF
TRBJ1-1	TRBV7-8	-	-	TGTGCCAGCAGCTTAGCGGGGAGTCCAGGTGCTTTCTTT	CASSLAGSPGAFF
TRBJ2-2	TRBV14	-	once	TGTGCCAGCAGCCCCGGCGGGAGGGAGCTGTTTTTT	CASSPGGRELFF
TRBJ2-3	TRBV11-3	-	once	TGTGCCAGCAGCCATAAACCCGGGTTGGGCACAGATACGCAGTATTTT	CASSHKPGLGTDTQYF
TRBJ1-2	TRBV4-3	-	few	TGCGCCAGCAGCCTCGTAGCGGACACTAACTATGGCTACACCTTC	CASSLVADTNYGYTF
TRBJ2-3	TRBV6-5	TRBD1	-	TGTGCCAGCAGTTACTCGACAGGGTTGTTCATAGATACGCAGTATTTT	CASSYSTGLFIDTQYF
TRBJ2-3	TRBV2	-	-	TGTGCCAGCAGTGAGGGACTGAGCACAGATACGCAGTATTTT	CASSEGLSTDTQYF
TRBJ2-3	TRBV3-1/TRBV3-2	-	once	TGTGCCAGCAGCCGAAGAACAGGTGCAGATACGCAGTATTTT	CASSRRTGADTQYF
TRBJ1-6	TRBV4-3	-	-	TGCGCCAGCAGCCAAGCAAGCAGGGGAAATTCACCCCTCCACTTT	CASSQASRGNSPLHF
TRBJ1-5	TRBV6-6	-	-	TGTGCCAGCAGTCAAGGACAGCTCAATCAGCCCCAGCATTTT	CASSQGQLNQPQHF
TRBJ2-5	TRBV20-1	-	-	TGCAGTGCTAGACAGAAAGAGACCCAGTACTTC	CSARQKETQYF
TRBJ1-1	TRBV2	TRBD1	once	TGTGCCAGCAGCGGACAGGGAGGCACTGAAGCTTTCTTT	CASSGQGGTEAFF
TRBJ2-2	TRBV5-6	TRBD2	-	TGTGCCAGCAGCTCGAACCTCCTAGCGGGGCGTCTCGCCGGGGAGCTGTTTTTT	CASSSNLLAGRLAGELFF
TRBJ2-1	TRBV27	TRBD2	-	TGTGCCAGCAGCCCCTTTGGACTAGCCTACAATGAGCAGTTCTTC	CASSPFGLAYNEQFF
TRBJ2-2	TRBV19	-	-	TGTGCCAGTACCCGACAGCGGGTCACCGGGGAGCTGTTTTTT	CASTRQRVTGELFF
TRBJ2-3	TRBV7-9	-	-	TGTGCCAGCAGCCCAGGGACTTATGATACGCAGTATTTT	CASSPGTYDTQYF
TRBJ2-1	TRBV5-1	TRBD2	-	TGCGCCAGCAGCTTGGCGACTAGCGGCCTCAATGAGCAGTTCTTC	CASSLATSGLNEQFF